This T cell receptor beta chain was identified in a study of beta chain features in type 1 diabetes. Overall study findings and caveats: TCRB CDR3s from Type 1 diabetes patients were moderately but significantly shorter in all four CD4+ subsets.

Germline V gives CDR1 SGDLS, CDR2 YYNGEE. This CDR3 is 14 amino acids long. The V end was cut by 2 bases, the J end by 2 bases, with 10 bases between. This clone has more than one count but fewer than ten. Its specificity is not known. Naive, central memory, regulatory and stem cell-like memory cells within the CD4+ compartment were sorted using CD45RO/CCR7/CD25/CD127/CD95/CD27. Every isolated RNA sample was fully reverse transcribed, so sequencing captured expressed TCRB transcripts. Sequencing was performed with immunoSEQ multiplex PCR; in TCRdb, only in-frame clones are kept and a portion is missing. Found here are nearly 700,000 clones, about an eighth of them singletons; the top ten hold 0.02% to 0.025%.

The chain couples TRBV9 to TRBJ1-1; D uncertain. The sample was naive CD4+ T cells from blood. This clonotype originated in a man aged 18-30 years with type 1 diabetes. The CDR3 is CASSVGSANTEAFF. For the CDR3, the DNA is TGTGCCAGCAGCGTTGGCAGCGCTAACACTGAAGCTTTCTTT. The whole variable domain, remainder taken from reference TRBV9 and TRBJ1-1, is DSGVTQTPKHLITATGQRVTLRCSPRSGDLSVYWYQQSLDQGLQFLIQYYNGEERAKGNILERFSAQQFPDLHSELNLSSLELGDSALYFCASSVGSANTEAFFGQGTRLTVV.